Sequencing of this TCR beta chain was carried out in a study of blood T cells in healthy people across ages. Together with a sample-barcoded 5' primer, a J-beta primer mix was included in a second PCR lasting roughly 6 to 12 cycles. TCRdb redid the calling of the 5' RACE reads with MiXCR, one entry per CDR3 protein. The table includes roughly 800,000 distinct CDR3 sequences, more than 20% detected once. V shed 3 bases, J shed 9 bases, and the junction held 2 bases outside the gene matches. Per the germline V gene, CDR1 is DFQATT and CDR2 is SNEGSKA (reference sequence). CDR3 length: 12 residues. The sample also formed part of further work on T cells of mothers and their children.

Sequenced sample: blood. The receptor was derived from a boy between 10 and 17 years old in good health. J is TRBJ2-1 and V is TRBV20-1, with 10 bases aligning to TRBD2. The CDR3 region is CSARGLALEQFF. The CDR3 DNA sequence: TGCAGTGCTAGGGGACTAGCGCTTGAGCAGTTCTTC.